This TCR beta chain was sequenced for a study of blood T cells in healthy people across ages. Combining a sample-barcoded 5' primer with a J-beta primer mix, a second PCR ran for roughly 7 to 12 cycles. TCRdb itself ran the 5' RACE reads through MiXCR, one entry per CDR3 protein. The sample records hundreds of thousands of distinct CDR3 sequences, about 48% being singletons. The V gene lost 7 bases and the J gene lost 0 bases, with 16 bases spanning the gap. Germline CDR1 reads DFQATT; CDR2 reads SNEGSKA (reference sequence). The CDR3 runs to 16 residues. A minimum of 5.5 micrograms of total RNA was extracted per sample.

The V and J genes are TRBV20-1 and TRBJ2-6; unclear D gene. The material sequenced was blood. The sequence derives from a man aged 25 to 45 in good health. The CDR3 DNA is TGCAGTGGGCAGGAGTCCGCCCTCTCTGGGGCCAACGTCCTGACTTTC. The encoded protein is CSGQESALSGANVLTF.